This T cell receptor beta chain was identified during a study of blood T cell repertoires in COVID-19. Study context: The cDNA or gDNA used as material had been derived from T cells, B-cell-depleted T cells, or PBMCs.

Some clones are missing from TCRdb's copy, which holds only in-frame ones; the method was immunoSEQ multiplex PCR. The data contain about 240,000 clones, around 83% of them singletons. The V gene lost 4 bases and the J gene lost 3 bases, with 16 bases spanning the gap. The CDR3 totals 15 residues. Looked up from germline, CDR1 is SGDLS and CDR2 is YYNGEE. The source of this sequence is a woman aged 60 to 75 with active or convalescent COVID-19. Sample: peripheral blood. V gene TRBV9 combines with J gene TRBJ1-1; TRBD1 might be the D (6 bases). CDR3 nucleotide sequence: TGTGCCAGCAGCTCCCGACAGGTAGTCGACACTGAAGCTTTCTTT. Protein sequence: CASSSRQVVDTEAFF.